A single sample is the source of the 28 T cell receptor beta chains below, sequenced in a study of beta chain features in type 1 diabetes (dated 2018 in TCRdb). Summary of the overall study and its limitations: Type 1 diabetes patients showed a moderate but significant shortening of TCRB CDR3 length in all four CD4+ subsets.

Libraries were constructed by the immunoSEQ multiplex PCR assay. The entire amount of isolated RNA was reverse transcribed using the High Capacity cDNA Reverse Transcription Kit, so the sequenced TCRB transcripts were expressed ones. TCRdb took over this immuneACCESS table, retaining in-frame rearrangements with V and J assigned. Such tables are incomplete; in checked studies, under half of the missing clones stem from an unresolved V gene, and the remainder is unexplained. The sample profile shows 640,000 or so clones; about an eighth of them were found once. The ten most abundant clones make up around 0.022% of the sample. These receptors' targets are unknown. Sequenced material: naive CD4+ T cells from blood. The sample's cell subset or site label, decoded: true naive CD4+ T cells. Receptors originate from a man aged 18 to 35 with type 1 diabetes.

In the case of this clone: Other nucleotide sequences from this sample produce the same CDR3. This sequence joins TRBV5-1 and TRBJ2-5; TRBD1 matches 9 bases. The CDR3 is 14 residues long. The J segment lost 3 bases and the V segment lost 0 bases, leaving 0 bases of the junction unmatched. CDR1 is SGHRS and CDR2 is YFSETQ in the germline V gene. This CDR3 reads CASSLGTGEETQYF. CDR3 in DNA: TGCGCCAGCAGCTTGGGGACAGGGGAAGAGACCCAGTACTTC.

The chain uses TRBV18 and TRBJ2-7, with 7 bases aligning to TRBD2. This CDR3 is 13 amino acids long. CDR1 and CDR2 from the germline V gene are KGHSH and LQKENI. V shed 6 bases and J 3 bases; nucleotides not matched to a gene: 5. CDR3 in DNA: TGTGCCAGCTCGCTCCGGGACTACTACGAGCAGTACTTC. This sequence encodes CASSLRDYYEQYF.

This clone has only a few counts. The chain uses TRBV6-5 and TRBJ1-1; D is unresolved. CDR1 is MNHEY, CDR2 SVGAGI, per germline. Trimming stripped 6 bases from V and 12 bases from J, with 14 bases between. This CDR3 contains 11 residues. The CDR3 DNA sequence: TGTGCCAGCAGAGACCCGGGAAAAACTTTCTTT. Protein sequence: CASRDPGKTFF.

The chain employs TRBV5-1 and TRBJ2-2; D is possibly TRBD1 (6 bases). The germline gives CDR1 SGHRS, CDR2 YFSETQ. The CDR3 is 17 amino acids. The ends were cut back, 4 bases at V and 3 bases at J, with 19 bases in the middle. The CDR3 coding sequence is TGCGCCAGCAGCCTCCGATCCCAGACAGGTGACACCGGGGAGCTGTTTTTT. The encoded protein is CASSLRSQTGDTGELFF.

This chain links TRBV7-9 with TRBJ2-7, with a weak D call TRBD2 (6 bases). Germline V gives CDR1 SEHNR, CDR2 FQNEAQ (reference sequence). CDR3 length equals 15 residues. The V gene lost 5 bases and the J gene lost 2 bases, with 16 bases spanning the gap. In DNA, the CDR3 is TGTGCCAGCAGCCATAGCGGAGGCCACCCCTACGAGCAGTACTTC. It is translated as CASSHSGGHPYEQYF.

The CDR3 DNA sequence: TGTGCCAGCAGTGAAGAAATTCGCGGGGGGGTAGAGACCCAGTACTTC. Its translation: CASSEEIRGGVETQYF. The rearrangement uses TRBV2 and TRBJ2-5; 9 nucleotides match TRBD2. The CDR3 has 16 residues. Per germline, CDR1 SNHLY and CDR2 FYNNEI. V was clipped by 1 base and J by 4 bases; unmatched bases: 7.

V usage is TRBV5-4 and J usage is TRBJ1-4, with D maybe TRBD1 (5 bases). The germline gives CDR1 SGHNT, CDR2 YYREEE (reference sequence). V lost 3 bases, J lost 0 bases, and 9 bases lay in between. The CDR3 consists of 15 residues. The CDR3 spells CASSSGTATNEKLFF. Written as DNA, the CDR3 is TGTGCCAGCAGCTCCGGGACTGCAACTAATGAAAAACTGTTTTTT.

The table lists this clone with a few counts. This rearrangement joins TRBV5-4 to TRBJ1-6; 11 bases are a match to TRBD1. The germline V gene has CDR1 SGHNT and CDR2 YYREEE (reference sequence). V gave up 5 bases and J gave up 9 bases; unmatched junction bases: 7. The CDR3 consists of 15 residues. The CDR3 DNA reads TGTGCCAGCAGTCCGGACAGGGGGCCCGGTTCACCCCTCCACTTT. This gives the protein CASSPDRGPGSPLHF.

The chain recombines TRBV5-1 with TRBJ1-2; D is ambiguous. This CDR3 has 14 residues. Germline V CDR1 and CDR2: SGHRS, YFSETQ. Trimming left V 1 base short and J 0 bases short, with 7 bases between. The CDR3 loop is CASSLSSTNYGYTF. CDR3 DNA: TGCGCCAGCAGCTTGTCCTCGACTAACTATGGCTACACCTTC.

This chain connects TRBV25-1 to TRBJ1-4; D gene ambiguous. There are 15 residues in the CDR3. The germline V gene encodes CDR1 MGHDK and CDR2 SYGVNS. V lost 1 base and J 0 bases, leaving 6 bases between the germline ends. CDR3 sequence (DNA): TGTGCCAGCAGTGAATGGAGGTCAACTAATGAAAAACTGTTTTTT. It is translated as CASSEWRSTNEKLFF.

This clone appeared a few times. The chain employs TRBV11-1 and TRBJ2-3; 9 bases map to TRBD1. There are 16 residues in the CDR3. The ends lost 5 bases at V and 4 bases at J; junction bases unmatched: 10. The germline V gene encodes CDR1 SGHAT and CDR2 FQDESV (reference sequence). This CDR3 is CASSQGRTGVADTQYF. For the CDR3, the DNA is TGTGCCAGCAGCCAAGGTCGGACAGGGGTCGCAGATACGCAGTATTTT.

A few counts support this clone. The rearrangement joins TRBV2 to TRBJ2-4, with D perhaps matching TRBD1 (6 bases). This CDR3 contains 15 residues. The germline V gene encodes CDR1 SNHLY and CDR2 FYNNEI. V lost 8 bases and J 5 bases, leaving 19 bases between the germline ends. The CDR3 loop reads CASGPPTGIENIQYF. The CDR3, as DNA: TGTGCCAGCGGGCCGCCTACAGGGATTGAAAACATTCAGTACTTC.

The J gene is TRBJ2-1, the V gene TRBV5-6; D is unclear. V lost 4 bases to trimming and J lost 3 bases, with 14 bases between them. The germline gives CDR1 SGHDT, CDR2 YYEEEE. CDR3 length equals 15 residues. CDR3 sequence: CASSITGLNYNEQFF. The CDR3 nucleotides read TGTGCCAGCAGCATCACGGGTCTAAACTACAATGAGCAGTTCTTC.

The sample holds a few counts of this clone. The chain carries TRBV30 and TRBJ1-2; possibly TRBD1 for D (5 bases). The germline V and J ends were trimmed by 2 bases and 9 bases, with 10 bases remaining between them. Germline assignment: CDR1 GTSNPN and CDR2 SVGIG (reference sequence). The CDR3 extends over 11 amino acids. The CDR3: CAWSPGGSYTF. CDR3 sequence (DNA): TGTGCCTGGAGTCCGGGGGGTAGCTACACCTTC.

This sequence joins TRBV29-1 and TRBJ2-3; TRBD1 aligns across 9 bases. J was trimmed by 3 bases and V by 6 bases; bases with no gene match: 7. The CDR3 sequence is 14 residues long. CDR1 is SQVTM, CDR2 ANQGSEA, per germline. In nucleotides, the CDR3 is TGCAGCGTCGGCGGGACAGGGAGGACAGATACGCAGTATTTT. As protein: CSVGGTGRTDTQYF.

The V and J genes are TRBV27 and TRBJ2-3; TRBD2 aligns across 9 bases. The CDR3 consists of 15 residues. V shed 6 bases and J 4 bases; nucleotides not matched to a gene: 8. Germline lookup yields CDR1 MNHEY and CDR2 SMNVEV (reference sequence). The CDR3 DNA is TGTGCCAGCAGCGCAACGGGACTAGCAGCAGATACGCAGTATTTT. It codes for CASSATGLAADTQYF.

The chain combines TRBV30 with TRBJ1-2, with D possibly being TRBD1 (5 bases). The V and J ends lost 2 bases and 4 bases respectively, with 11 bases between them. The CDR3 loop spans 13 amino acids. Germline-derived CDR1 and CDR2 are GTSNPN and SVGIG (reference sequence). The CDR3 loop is CAWSLGGTYGYTF. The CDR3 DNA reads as TGTGCCTGGAGTCTCGGAGGGACCTATGGCTACACCTTC.

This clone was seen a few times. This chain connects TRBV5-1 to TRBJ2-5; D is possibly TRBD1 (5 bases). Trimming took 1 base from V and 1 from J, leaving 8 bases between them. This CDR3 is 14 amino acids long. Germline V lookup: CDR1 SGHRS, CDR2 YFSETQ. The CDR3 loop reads CASSLPGFQETQYF. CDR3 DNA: TGCGCCAGCAGCTTGCCAGGGTTCCAAGAGACCCAGTACTTC.

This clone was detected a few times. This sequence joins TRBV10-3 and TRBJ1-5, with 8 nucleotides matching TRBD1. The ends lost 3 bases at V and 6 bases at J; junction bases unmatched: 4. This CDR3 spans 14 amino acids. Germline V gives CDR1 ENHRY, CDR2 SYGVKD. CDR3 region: CAISDSGGGQPQHF. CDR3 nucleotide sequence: TGTGCCATCAGTGATTCAGGGGGCGGTCAGCCCCAGCATTTT.

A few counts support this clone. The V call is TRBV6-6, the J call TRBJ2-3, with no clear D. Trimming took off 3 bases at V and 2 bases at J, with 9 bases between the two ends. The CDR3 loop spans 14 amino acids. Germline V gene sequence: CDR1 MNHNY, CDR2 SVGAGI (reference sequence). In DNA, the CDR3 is TGTGCCAGCAGTTATATGGATTACACAGATACGCAGTATTTT. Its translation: CASSYMDYTDTQYF.

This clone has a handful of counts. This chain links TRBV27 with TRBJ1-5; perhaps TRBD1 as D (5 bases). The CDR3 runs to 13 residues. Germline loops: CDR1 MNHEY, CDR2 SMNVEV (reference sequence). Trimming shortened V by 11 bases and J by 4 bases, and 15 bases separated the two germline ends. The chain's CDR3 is CALIRDLNQPQHF. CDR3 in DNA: TGTGCCCTTATCAGGGACCTTAATCAGCCCCAGCATTTT.

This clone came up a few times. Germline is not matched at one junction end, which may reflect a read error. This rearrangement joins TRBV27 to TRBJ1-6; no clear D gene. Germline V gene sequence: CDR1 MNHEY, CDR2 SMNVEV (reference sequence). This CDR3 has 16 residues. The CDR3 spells CASSLSPGFHNSPLHF. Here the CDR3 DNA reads TGTGCCAGCAGCTTATCGCCGGGGTTCCATAATTCACCCCTCCACTTT.

CDR3 sequence (DNA): TGTGCCAGCAGCTTCCAGGGGAAATTCCAAGAGACCCAGTACTTC. This gives the protein CASSFQGKFQETQYF. V is TRBV7-2 and J is TRBJ2-5, with D possibly TRBD1 on 6 matching bases. The CDR3 covers 15 residues. Trimming left V 3 bases short and J 1 base short, with 12 bases between. CDR1 and CDR2 (germline): SGHTA, FQGNSA.

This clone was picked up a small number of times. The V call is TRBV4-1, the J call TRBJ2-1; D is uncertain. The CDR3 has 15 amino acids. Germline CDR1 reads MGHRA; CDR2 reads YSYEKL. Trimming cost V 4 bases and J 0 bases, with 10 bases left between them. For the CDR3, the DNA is TGCGCCAGCAGCCTCCGGGTAAGCTCCTACAATGAGCAGTTCTTC. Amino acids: CASSLRVSSYNEQFF.

The CDR3 here is CASSVGTTETQYF. In DNA form, the CDR3 reads TGTGCCAGTAGTGTCGGGACAACCGAGACCCAGTACTTC. The chain combines TRBV19 with TRBJ2-5, with a possible D match to TRBD1 (6 bases). Germline V gives CDR1 LNHDA, CDR2 SQIVND (reference sequence). Trimming took off 5 bases at V and 5 bases at J, with 12 bases between the two ends. The CDR3 consists of 13 residues.

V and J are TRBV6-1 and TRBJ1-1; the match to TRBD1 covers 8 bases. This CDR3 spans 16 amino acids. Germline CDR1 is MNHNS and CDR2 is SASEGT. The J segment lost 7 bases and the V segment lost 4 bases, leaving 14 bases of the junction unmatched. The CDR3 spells CASSGGSIGQGLEAFF. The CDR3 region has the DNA TGTGCCAGCAGTGGAGGGTCTATCGGACAGGGCCTTGAAGCTTTCTTT.

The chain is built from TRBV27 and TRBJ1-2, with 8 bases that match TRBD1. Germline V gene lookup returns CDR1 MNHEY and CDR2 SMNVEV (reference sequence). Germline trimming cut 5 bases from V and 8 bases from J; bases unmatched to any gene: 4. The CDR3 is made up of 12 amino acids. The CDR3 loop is CASSNGQGGYTF. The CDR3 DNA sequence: TGTGCCAGCAGTAATGGACAGGGCGGCTACACCTTC.

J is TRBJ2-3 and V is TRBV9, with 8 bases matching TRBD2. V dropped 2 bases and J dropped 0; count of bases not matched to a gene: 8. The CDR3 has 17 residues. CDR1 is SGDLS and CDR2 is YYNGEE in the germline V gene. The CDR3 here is CASSVGSGVSSTDTQYF. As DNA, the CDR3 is TGTGCCAGCAGCGTCGGTAGCGGGGTATCTAGCACAGATACGCAGTATTTT.